This T cell receptor (beta chain) appears in the sequencing data of a study of memory CD4+ T cells and cytomegalovirus serostatus. Single viable CD3+CD4+CD8-CD45RO+ cells were sorted as the memory CD4+ T cells. Serum IgG to CMV pp150, pp28, p38 and p52 defined serostatus. With respect to this clone: Antigen unknown.

The length of the CDR3 is 18 residues. CDR1 and CDR2 from the germline V gene are LGHNT and FRNRAP. Trimming at V came to 5 bases and at J to 0 bases, leaving 15 bases not matched to a gene. General study points: Of under 200 reported CMV TCRbeta sequences, 55 to 80 were found in memory CD4+ repertoires.

Assay: immunoSEQ multiplex PCR; the TCRdb copy retains only in-frame clones and omits some. Among approximately 52,000 clones listed, around four fifths were seen once. The TCR originated in an adult in good health and CMV-seronegative. The J gene is TRBJ2-7, the V gene TRBV12-5; 8 positions match TRBD1. Material: memory CD4+ T cells from blood. The CDR3 DNA reads as TGTGCTAGTGGTCCCCCTTTCTCCTGGGACAGGCTCTCCTACGAGCAGTACTTC. This codes for CASGPPFSWDRLSYEQYF.